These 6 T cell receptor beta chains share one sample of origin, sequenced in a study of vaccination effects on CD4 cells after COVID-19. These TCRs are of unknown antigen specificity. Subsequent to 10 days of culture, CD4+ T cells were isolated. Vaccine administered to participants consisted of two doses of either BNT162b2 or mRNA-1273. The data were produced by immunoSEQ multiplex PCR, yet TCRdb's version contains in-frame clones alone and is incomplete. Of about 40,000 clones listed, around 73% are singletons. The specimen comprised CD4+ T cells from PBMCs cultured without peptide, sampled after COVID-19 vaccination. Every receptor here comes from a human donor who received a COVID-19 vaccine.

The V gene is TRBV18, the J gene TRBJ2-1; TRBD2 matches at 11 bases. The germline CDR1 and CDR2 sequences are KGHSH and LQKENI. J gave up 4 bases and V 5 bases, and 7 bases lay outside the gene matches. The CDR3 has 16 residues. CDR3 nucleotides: TGTGCCAGCTCAACTAGACTAGCGGGGTCTTACAATGAGCAGTTCTTC. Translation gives CASSTRLAGSYNEQFF. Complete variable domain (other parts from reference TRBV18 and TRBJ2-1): NAGVMQNPRHLVRRRGQEARLRCSPMKGHSHVYWYRQLPEEGLKFMVYLQKENIIDESGMPKERFSAEFPKEGPSILRIQQVVRGDSAAYFCASSTRLAGSYNEQFFGPGTRLTVL.

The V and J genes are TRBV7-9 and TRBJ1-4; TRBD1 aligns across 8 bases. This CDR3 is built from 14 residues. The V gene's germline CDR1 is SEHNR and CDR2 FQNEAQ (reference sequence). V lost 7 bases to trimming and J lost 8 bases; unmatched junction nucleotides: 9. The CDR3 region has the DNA TGTGCCAGCACAAACAGGGGGTCAATAGAAAAACTGTTTTTT. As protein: CASTNRGSIEKLFF.

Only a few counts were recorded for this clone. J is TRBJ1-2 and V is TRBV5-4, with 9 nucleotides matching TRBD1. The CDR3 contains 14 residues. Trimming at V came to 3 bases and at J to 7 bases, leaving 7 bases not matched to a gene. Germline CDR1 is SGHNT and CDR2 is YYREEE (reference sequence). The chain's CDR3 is CASSSNRGQGGYTF. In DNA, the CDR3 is TGTGCCAGCAGCTCGAACAGGGGGCAGGGTGGCTACACCTTC.

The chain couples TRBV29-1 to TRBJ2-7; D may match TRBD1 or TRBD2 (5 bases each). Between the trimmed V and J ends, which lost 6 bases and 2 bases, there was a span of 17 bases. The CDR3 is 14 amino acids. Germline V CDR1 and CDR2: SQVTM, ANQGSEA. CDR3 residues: CSVAPPGTPYEQYF. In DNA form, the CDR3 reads TGCAGCGTGGCTCCGCCGGGGACCCCCTACGAGCAGTACTTC.

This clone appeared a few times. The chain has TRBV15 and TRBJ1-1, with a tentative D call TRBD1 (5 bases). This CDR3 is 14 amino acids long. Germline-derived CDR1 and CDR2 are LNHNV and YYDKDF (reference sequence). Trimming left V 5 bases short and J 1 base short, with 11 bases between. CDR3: CATSPPQGNTEAFF. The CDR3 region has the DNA TGTGCCACCAGCCCCCCCCAGGGGAACACTGAAGCTTTCTTT.

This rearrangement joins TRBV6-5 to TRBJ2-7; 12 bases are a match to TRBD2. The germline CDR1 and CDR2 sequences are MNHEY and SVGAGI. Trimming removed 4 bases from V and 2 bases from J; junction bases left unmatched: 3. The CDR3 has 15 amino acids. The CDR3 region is CASSLGLAGTYEQYF. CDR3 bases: TGTGCCAGCAGTTTAGGACTAGCGGGGACCTACGAGCAGTACTTC.